This T cell receptor beta chain was obtained from a study of human T cells and chemical hapten exposure. Study information: Once 0.01% DPC had been applied to the upper back by patch test, readings were taken at 6 days.

The time point is: patch test 1, 2 weeks after DPC sensitization. As for treatment: therapeutic diphenylcyclopropenone sensitization with weekly scalp DPC. The V end lost 5 bases, the J end lost 15 bases, and 23 bases lay between the germline ends. Germline lookup yields CDR1 MNHEY and CDR2 SVGAGI. CDR3 length: 14 amino acids. This clonotype appeared a few times. Library construction involved attaching unique molecular identifiers to individual cDNA molecules, which allowed quantitative, reproducible TCR counting. TCRdb recomputed calls from the RACE reads with MiXCR, one row per CDR3 protein. The repertoire holds about 360,000 distinct CDR3 sequences, with under 9% as singletons.

The chain joins TRBV6-5 to TRBJ1-5; tentatively, D is TRBD1 (6 bases). The sample was whole blood, taken in connection with sensitization to the hapten diphenylcyclopropenone (DPC). This receptor was obtained from a woman between 18 and 29 years old with alopecia areata. Some clones in this sample may be carry-over from other donors' samples. The CDR3 loop reads CASSDPNTGSTRHF. The DNA for the CDR3 is TGTGCCAGCAGTGACCCTAACACAGGGAGTACTCGGCATTTT.